This T cell receptor (beta chain) was profiled in a study of monozygotic twins with inflammatory bowel disease. Regarding the study as a whole: Different subtypes (of T cells) could not be told apart from one another. Healthy co-twins exceeded IBD patients in TCRbeta diversity as measured by inverse Simpson.

A remark on this clonotype: The antigen is undetermined.

Each UMI harboured a 6-nucleotide sample barcode and was appended via template switching. TCRalpha and TCRbeta cDNA underwent two nested PCRs of roughly 15 and 9 cycles. TCRdb re-called the 5' RACE reads; one entry per CDR3 protein, DNA not given. Its listing shows 140,000 to 150,000 distinct CDR3 sequences. Germline loops: CDR1 MNHEY, CDR2 SMNVEV (reference sequence). CDR3 length: 16 residues. What was sequenced was blood. The clonotype originates from a human donor with ulcerative colitis or Crohn's disease, or a healthy co-twin of an affected twin (not recorded which). The chain recombines TRBV27 with TRBJ2-4; as DNA is missing, the TRBD2 call by TCRdb cannot be tested. CDR3 sequence: CASSPWTPLAKNIQYF.